Following are 6 T cell receptor beta chains from one sample sequenced in a study of T cells in Graves' hyperthyroidism and ophthalmopathy. The source material, RNA transcripts, was used to amplify TCR beta CDR3 regions. TCR CDR3 underwent first-round RT-PCR with the HTBI primer set. TCRdb processed the multiplex PCR reads anew with MiXCR; each CDR3 protein has one entry. In the table there are 500,000 to 600,000 distinct CDR3 sequences, 15% to 20% of which are singletons. Sequencing was carried out using blood. These receptors were obtained from a woman younger than 35 with Graves' hyperthyroidism.

This clonotype has ten or more counts. The rearrangement joins TRBV7-9 to TRBJ2-1; 7 nucleotides align to TRBD2. The CDR3 contains 16 residues. The germline CDR1 and CDR2 sequences are SEHNR and FQNEAQ (reference sequence). Trimming took 4 bases from V and 4 from J; bases not matched to a gene: 10. CDR3 residues: CASSSQRAGKYNEQFF. CDR3 DNA sequence: TGTGCCAGCAGCTCCCAGCGAGCGGGGAAATACAATGAGCAGTTCTTC.

This clonotype was seen a few times. The chain is built from TRBV29-1 and TRBJ1-1; 9 bases map to TRBD1. CDR1 is SQVTM, CDR2 ANQGSEA, per germline. The CDR3 has 13 amino acids. The J segment lost 3 bases and the V segment lost 6 bases, leaving 5 bases of the junction unmatched. Written as DNA, the CDR3 is TGCAGCGTGTCGACAGGGGGATACACTGAAGCTTTCTTT. Translation gives CSVSTGGYTEAFF.

Remarks on this clonotype: Possible read error: a much larger clone is one base away. CDR3 in amino acids: CASSHRNLGGEKLFF. CDR3 DNA sequence: TGTGCCAGCAGTCACAGGAATTTAGGAGGTGAAAAACTGTTTTTT. The genes are TRBV12-3 or TRBV12-4 and TRBJ1-4; D is perhaps TRBD1 (5 bases). The ends were cut back, 5 bases at V and 7 bases at J, with 17 bases in the middle. This CDR3 is 15 amino acids long.

This clonotype has ten or more counts. The rearrangement links TRBV6-1 to TRBJ2-5, with 8 nucleotides matching TRBD1. The CDR3 consists of 14 residues. Germline V gives CDR1 MNHNS, CDR2 SASEGT. V lost 7 bases and J lost 1; bases outside the gene matches: 5. The CDR3 bases are TGTGCCAGCACAGGGGGCACCTTCCAAGAGACCCAGTACTTC. This encodes CASTGGTFQETQYF.

This rearrangement joins TRBV4-1 to TRBJ1-2; D possibly corresponds to TRBD1 (5 bases). The CDR3 contains 13 residues. The germline V gene has CDR1 MGHRA and CDR2 YSYEKL. V lost 0 bases and J 7 bases, leaving 9 bases between the germline ends. CDR3 loop: CASSQEGRLGYTF. The DNA for the CDR3 is TGCGCCAGCAGCCAAGAGGGGCGACTTGGCTACACCTTC.

CDR3 protein: CSVQPGQENSPLHF. The CDR3 nucleotides are TGCAGCGTACAACCGGGACAGGAGAACTCACCCCTCCACTTT. This chain connects TRBV29-1 to TRBJ1-6; 8 nucleotides line up with TRBD1. V gave up 6 bases and J gave up 10 bases; unmatched junction bases: 11. Germline V gene data show CDR1 as SQVTM and CDR2 as ANQGSEA. The CDR3 is 14 residues long.